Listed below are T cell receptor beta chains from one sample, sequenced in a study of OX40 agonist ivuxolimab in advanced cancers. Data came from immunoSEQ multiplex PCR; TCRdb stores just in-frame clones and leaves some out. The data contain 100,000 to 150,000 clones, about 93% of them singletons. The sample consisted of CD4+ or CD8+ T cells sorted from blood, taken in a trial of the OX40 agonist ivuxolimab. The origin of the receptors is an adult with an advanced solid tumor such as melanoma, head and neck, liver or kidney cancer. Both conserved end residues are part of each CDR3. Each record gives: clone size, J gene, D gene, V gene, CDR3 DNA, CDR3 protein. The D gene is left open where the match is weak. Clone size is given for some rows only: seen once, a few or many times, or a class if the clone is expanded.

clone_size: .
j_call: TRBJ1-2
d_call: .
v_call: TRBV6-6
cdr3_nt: TGTGCCAGCAGTCACGACAGAGGTGATGGCTACACCTTC
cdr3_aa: CASSHDRGDGYTF

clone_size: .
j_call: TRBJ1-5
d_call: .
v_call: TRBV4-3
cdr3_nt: TGCGCCAGCAGCCAACGGGTCCTAGCAAATCAGCCCCAGCATTTT
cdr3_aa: CASSQRVLANQPQHF

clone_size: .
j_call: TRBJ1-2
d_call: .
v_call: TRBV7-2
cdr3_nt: TGTGCCAGCAGCTCCAACTATGGCTACACCTTC
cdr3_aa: CASSSNYGYTF

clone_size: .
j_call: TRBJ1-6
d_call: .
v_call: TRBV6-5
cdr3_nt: TGTGCCAGCAGTTACTCGACTCTGGGTAATTCACCCCTCCACTTT
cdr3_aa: CASSYSTLGNSPLHF

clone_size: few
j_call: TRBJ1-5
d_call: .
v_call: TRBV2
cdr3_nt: TGTGCCAGCAGGGGTCAGGGCAATCAGCCCCAGCATTTT
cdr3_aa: CASRGQGNQPQHF

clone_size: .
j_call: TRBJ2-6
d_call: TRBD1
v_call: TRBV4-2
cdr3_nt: TGTGCCAGCAGCCGCTGGACAGGGGCAGGCGGGGCCAACGTCCTGACTTTC
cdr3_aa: CASSRWTGAGGANVLTF

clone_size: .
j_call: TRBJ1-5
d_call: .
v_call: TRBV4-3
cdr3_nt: TGCGCCAGCAGCCATCTGTTAGGGGGAAATCAGCCCCAGCATTTT
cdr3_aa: CASSHLLGGNQPQHF

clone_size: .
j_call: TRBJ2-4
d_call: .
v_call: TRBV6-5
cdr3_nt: TGTGCCAGCACCCAAAGCGATTTAGCCAAAAACATTCAGTACTTC
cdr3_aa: CASTQSDLAKNIQYF

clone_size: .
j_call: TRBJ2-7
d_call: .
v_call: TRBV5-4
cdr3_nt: TGTGCCAGCAGCCGTGAGGCCGAGCAGTACTTC
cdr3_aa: CASSREAEQYF

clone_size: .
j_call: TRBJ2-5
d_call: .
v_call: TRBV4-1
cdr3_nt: TGCGCCAGCAGCCAAGTTTGGGAGACCCAGTACTTC
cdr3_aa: CASSQVWETQYF

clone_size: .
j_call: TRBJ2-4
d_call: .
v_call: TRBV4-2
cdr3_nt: TGTGCCAGCAGCTTGCAGGGCCCAAACATTCAGTACTTC
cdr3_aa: CASSLQGPNIQYF

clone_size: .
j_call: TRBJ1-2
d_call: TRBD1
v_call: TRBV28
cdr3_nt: TGTGCCAGCAGTTATACAGGGGTGGGCTATGGCTACACCTTC
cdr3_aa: CASSYTGVGYGYTF

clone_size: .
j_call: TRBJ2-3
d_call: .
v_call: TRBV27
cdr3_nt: TGTGCCAGCAGTTCACAAGATACGCAGTATTTT
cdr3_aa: CASSSQDTQYF

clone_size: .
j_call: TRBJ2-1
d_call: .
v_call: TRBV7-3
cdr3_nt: TGTGCCAGCAGCTGGACGGAGCAGTTCTTC
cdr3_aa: CASSWTEQFF

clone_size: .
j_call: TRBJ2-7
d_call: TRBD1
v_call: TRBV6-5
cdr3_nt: TGTGCCATCAGTGAGGACAGGAATGAGCAGTACTTC
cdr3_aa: CAISEDRNEQYF

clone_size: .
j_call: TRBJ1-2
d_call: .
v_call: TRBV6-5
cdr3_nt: TGTGCCAGCAGTTCCTGGACAGTTGGTATCCGTGGCTACACCTTC
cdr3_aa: CASSSWTVGIRGYTF

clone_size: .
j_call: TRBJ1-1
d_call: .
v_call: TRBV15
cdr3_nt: TGTGCCACCAGCAGAACCAGGGACACTTCTGAAGCTTTCTTT
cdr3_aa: CATSRTRDTSEAFF

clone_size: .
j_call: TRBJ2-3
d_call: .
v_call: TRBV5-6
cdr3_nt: TGTGCCAGCAGCTTTAGGGGTTCTACCCGCACAGATACGCAGTATTTT
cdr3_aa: CASSFRGSTRTDTQYF

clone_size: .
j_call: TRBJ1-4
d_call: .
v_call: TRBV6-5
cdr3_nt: TGTGCCAGCACCCCGAGGCACAATAATGAAAAACTGTTTTTT
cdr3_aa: CASTPRHNNEKLFF

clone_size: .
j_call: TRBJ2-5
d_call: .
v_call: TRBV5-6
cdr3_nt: TGTGCCAGCAGCATCAGGCGTTCAACCCAGTACTTC
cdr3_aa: CASSIRRSTQYF

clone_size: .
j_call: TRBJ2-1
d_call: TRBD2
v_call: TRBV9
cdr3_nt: TGTGCCAGCAGCTTCCGGGGGGGCCCCAATGAGCAGTTCTTC
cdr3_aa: CASSFRGGPNEQFF

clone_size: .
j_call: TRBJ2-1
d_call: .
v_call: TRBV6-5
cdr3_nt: TGTGCCAGCAGTTACTCGAGGACCTACAATGAGCAGTTCTTC
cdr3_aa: CASSYSRTYNEQFF

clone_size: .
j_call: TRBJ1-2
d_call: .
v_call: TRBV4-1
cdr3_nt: TGCGCCAGCAGCCAACAAGGATATGGCTACACCTTC
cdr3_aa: CASSQQGYGYTF

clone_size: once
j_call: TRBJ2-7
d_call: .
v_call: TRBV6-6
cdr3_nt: TGTGCCAGCAGGCCTCCAGGGGGGGATTCCTACGAGCAGTACTTC
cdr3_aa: CASRPPGGDSYEQYF

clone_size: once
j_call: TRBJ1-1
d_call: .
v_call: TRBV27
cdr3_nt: TGTGCCAGCAGTTTAAACCCGAGCACTGAAGCTTTCTTT
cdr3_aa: CASSLNPSTEAFF

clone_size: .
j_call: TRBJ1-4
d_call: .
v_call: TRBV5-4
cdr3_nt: TGTGCCAGCATCCCCTGGCGGGGGGTTGAAAAACTGTTTTTT
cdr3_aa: CASIPWRGVEKLFF

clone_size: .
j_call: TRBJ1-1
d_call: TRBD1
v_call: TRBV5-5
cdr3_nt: TGTGCCAGCAGCTTGGGAAGACAGGGAGAAGCTTTCTTT
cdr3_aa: CASSLGRQGEAFF

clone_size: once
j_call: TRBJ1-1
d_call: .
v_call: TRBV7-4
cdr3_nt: TGTGCCAGCAGCTTAGGGGAATCTCGGGAGCCCTTT
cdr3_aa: CASSLGESREPF

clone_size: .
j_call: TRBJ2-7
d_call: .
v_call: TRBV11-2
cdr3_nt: TGTGCCAGCAGCCCGGACCGCTCCTACGAGCAGTACTTC
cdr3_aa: CASSPDRSYEQYF